This T cell receptor (beta chain) was observed in a study of technical replicates of blood from several donors. Assay: immunoSEQ multiplex PCR; the TCRdb copy retains only in-frame clones and omits some. The data show tens of thousands of clones, 91% seen once. Looked up from germline, CDR1 is MNHNS and CDR2 is SASEGT. V was clipped by 2 bases and J by 6 bases, with 7 bases between them. CDR3 size: 12 residues. The receptor comes from a human donor in good health. Some clones in this sample may be carry-over from other donors' samples. Sequencing input: PBMCs. The chain carries TRBV6-1 and TRBJ1-2; D is uncertain. The CDR3 is CASSEFVDGYTF. The CDR3 coding sequence is TGTGCCAGCAGTGAATTTGTAGATGGCTACACCTTC.